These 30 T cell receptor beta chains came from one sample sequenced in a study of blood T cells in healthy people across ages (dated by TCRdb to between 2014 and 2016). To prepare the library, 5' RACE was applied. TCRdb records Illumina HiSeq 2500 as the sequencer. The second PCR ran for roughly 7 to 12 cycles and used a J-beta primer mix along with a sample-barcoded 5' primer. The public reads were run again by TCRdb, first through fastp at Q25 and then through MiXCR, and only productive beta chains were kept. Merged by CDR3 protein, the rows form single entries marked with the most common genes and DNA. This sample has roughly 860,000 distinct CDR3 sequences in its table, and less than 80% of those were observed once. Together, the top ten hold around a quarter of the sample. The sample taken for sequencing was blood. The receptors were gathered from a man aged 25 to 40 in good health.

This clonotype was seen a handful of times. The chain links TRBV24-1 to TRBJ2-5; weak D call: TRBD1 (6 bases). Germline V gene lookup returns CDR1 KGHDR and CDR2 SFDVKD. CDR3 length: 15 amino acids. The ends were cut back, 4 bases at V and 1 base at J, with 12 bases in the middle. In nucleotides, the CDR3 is TGTGCCACCAGTGACGTACAGGGTTTCCAAGAGACCCAGTACTTC. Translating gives CATSDVQGFQETQYF.

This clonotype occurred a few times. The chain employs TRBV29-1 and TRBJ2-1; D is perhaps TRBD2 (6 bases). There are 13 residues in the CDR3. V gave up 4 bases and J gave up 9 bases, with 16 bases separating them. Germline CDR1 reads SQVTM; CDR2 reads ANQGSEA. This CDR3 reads CSVGSAGGREQFF. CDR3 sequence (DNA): TGCAGCGTTGGATCGGCCGGAGGGCGTGAGCAGTTCTTC.

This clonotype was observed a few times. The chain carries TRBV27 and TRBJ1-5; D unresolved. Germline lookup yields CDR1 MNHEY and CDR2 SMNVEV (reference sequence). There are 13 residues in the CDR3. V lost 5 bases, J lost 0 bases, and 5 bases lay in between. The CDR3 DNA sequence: TGTGCCAGCAGTCGCTCTAGCAATCAGCCCCAGCATTTT. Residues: CASSRSSNQPQHF.

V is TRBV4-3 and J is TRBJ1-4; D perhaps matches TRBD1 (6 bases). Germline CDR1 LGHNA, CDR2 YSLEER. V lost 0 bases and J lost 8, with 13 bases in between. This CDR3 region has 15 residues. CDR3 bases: TGCGCCAGCAGCCAAGAAGGGGGGTGGGGAGAAAAACTGTTTTTT. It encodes CASSQEGGWGEKLFF.

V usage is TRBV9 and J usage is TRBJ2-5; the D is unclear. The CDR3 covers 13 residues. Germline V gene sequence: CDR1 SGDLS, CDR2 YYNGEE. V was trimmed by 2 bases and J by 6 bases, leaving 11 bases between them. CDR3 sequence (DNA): TGTGCCAGCAGCGTTGGTTCAGAGAAGACCCAGTACTTC. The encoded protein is CASSVGSEKTQYF.

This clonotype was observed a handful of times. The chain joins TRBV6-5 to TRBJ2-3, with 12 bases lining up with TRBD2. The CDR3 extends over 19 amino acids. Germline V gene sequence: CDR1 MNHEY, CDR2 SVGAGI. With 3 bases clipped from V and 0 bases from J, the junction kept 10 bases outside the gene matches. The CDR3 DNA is TGTGCCAGCAGTTATCCAACTAGCGGGGGGCGTCCTAGCACAGATACGCAGTATTTT. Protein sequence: CASSYPTSGGRPSTDTQYF.

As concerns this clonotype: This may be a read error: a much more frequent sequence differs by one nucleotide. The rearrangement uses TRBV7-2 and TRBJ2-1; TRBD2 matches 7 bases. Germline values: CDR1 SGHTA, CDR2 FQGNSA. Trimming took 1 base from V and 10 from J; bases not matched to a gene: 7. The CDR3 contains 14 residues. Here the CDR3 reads CASSLDGTTKEQFF. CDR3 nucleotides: TGTGCCAGCAGCTTAGATGGGACTACAAAGGAGCAGTTCTTC.

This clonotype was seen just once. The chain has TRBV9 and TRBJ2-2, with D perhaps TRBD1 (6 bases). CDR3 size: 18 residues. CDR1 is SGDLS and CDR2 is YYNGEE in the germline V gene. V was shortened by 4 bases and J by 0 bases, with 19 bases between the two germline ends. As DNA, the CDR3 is TGTGCCAGCAGCCCGCCGAATGGGGACATCCCGAACACCGGGGAGCTGTTTTTT. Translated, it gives CASSPPNGDIPNTGELFF. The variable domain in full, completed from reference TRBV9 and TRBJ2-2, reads DSGVTQTPKHLITATGQRVTLRCSPRSGDLSVYWYQQSLDQGLQFLIQYYNGEERAKGNILERFSAQQFPDLHSELNLSSLELGDSALYFCASSPPNGDIPNTGELFFGEGSRLTVL.

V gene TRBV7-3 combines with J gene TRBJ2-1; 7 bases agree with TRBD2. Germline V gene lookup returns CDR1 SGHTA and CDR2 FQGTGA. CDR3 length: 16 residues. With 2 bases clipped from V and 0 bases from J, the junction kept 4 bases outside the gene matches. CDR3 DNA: TGTGCCAGCAGCTTATGGCGGGGGACCTCCTACAATGAGCAGTTCTTC. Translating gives CASSLWRGTSYNEQFF.

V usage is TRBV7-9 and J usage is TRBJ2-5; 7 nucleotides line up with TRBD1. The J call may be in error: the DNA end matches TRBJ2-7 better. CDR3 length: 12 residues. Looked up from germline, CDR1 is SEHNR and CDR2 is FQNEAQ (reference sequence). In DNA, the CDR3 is TGTGCCAGCATCGACAGGGAGAACGAGCAGTACTTC. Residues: CASIDRENEQYF.

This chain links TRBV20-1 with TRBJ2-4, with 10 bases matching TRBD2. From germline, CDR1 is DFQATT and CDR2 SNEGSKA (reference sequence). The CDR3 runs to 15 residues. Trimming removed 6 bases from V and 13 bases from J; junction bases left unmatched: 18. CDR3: CSARAFSGGIDEQYF. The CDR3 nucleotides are TGCAGTGCCAGGGCCTTTAGCGGGGGGATCGATGAGCAGTACTTC.

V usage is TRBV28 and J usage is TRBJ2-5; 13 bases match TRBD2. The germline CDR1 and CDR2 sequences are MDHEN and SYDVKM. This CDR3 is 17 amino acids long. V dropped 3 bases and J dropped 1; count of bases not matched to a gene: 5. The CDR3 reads CASSLPGTSGAQETQYF. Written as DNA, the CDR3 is TGTGCCAGCAGTTTGCCCGGGACTAGCGGGGCCCAAGAGACCCAGTACTTC.

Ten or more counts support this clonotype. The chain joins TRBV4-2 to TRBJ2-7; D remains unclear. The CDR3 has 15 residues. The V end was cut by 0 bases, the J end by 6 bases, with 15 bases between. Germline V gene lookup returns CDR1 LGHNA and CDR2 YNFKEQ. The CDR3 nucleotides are TGTGCCAGCAGCCAAGATCTGACAAGCGCCCGCGAGCAGTACTTC. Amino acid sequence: CASSQDLTSAREQYF.

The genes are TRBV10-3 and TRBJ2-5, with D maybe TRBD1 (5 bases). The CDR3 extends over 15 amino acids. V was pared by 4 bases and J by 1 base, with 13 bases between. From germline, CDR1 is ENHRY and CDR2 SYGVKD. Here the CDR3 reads CAISVKVGAQETQYF. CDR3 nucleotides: TGTGCCATCAGTGTGAAAGTAGGGGCCCAAGAGACCCAGTACTTC.

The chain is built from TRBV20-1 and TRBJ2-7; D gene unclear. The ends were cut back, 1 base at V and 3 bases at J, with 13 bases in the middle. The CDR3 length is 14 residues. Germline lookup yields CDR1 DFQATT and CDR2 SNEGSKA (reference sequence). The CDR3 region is CSARVPGSFYEQYF. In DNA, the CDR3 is TGCAGTGCTAGAGTCCCCGGGTCTTTCTACGAGCAGTACTTC.

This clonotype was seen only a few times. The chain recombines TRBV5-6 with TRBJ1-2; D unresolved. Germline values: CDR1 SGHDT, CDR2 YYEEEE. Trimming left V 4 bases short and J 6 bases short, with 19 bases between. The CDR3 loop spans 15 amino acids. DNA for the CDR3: TGTGCCAGCAGCCAAGGACGGACCGCCTGGGATGGCTACACCTTC. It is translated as CASSQGRTAWDGYTF.

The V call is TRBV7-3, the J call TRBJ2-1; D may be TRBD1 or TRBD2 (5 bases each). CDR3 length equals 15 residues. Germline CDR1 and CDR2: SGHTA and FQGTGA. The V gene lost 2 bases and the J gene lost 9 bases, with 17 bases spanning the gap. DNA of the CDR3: TGTGCCAGCAGCTTAGGGGGATCAGGGCTTGGTGAGCAGTTCTTC. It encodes CASSLGGSGLGEQFF.

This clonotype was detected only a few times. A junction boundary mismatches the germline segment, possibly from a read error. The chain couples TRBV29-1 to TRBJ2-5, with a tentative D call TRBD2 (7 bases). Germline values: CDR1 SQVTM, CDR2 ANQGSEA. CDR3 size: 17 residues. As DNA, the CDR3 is TGCAGCGTTGAGGTTCTCTGGCGAGGGGGGGAACAAGAGGCCCAGTACTTC. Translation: CSVEVLWRGGEQEAQYF.

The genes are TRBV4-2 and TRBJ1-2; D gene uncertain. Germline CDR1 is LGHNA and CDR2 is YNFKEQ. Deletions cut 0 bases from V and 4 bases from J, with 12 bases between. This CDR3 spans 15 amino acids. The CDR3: CASSQDWPRSYGYTF. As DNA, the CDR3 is TGTGCCAGCAGCCAAGATTGGCCGAGATCCTATGGCTACACCTTC.

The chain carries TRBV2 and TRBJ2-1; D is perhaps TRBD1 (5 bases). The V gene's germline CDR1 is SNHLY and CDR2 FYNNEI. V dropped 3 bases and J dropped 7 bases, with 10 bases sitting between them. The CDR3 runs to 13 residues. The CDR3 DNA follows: TGTGCCAGCAGTGACAGGGAAGGGAATGAGCAGTTCTTC. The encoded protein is CASSDREGNEQFF.

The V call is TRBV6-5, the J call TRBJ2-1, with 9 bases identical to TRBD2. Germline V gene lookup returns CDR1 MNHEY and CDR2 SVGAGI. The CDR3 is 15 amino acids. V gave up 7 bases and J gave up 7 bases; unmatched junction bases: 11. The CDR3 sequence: CASIPGVAGGNEQFF. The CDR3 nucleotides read TGTGCCAGCATTCCGGGCGTGGCGGGGGGGAATGAGCAGTTCTTC.

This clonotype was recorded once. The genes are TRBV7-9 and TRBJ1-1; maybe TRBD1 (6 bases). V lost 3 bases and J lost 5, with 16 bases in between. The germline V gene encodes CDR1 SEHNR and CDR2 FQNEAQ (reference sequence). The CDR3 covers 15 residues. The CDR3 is CASSFGGGLKTEAFF. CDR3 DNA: TGTGCCAGCAGCTTCGGGGGGGGGCTTAAGACTGAAGCTTTCTTT.

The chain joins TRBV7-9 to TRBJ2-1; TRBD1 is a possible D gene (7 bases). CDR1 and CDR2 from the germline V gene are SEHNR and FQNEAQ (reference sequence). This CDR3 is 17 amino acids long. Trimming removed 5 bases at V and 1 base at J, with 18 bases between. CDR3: CASSPRGARSSYNEQFF. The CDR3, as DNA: TGTGCCAGCAGCCCCAGGGGGGCTCGATCGTCCTACAATGAGCAGTTCTTC.

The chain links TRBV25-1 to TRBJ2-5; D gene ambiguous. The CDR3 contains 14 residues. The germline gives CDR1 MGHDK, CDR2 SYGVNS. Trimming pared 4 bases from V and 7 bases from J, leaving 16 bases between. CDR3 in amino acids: CASSGYHLGGTQYF. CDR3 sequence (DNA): TGTGCCAGCAGTGGCTACCATTTGGGCGGGACCCAGTACTTC.

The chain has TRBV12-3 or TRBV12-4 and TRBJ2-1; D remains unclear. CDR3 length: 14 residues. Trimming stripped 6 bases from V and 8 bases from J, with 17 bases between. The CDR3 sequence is CASSQYPVSHEQFF. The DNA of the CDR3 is TGTGCCAGCAGCCAGTACCCGGTTAGTCATGAGCAGTTCTTC.

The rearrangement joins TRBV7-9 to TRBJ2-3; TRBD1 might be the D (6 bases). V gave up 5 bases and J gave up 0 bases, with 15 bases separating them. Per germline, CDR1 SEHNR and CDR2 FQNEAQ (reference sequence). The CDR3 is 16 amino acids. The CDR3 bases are TGTGCCAGCAGCGTCGGTAGGGGGTGGAGCACAGATACGCAGTATTTT. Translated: CASSVGRGWSTDTQYF.

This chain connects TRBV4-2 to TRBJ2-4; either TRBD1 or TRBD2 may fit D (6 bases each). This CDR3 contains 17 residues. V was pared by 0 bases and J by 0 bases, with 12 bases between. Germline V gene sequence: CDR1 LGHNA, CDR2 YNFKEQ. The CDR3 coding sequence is TGTGCCAGCAGCCAAGATGGAGGGGGTGAAGCCAAAAACATTCAGTACTTC. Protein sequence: CASSQDGGGEAKNIQYF.

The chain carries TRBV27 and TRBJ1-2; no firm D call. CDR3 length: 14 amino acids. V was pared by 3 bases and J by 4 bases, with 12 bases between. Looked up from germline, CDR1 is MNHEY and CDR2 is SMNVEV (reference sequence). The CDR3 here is CASSFDKTFYGYTF. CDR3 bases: TGTGCCAGCAGTTTTGATAAGACTTTCTATGGCTACACCTTC.

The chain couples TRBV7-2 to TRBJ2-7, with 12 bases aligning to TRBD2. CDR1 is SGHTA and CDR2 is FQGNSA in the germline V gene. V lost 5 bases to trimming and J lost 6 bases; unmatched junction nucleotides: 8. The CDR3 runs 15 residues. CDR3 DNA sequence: TGTGCCAGCAGCCAAGCTAGCGGGGGGGCCCCCGAGCAGTACTTC. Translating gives CASSQASGGAPEQYF. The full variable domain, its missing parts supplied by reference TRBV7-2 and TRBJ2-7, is GAGVSQSPSNKVTEKGKDVELRCDPISGHTALYWYRQSLGQGLEFLIYFQGNSAPDKSGLPSDRFSAERTGGSVSTLTIQRTQQEDSAVYLCASSQASGGAPEQYFGPGTRLTVT.

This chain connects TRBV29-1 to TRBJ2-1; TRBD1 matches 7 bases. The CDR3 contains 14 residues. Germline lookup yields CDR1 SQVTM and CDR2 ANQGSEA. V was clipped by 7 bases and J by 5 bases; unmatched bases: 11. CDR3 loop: CSAQGGYGHNEQFF. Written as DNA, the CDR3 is TGCAGCGCCCAAGGGGGCTACGGGCACAATGAGCAGTTCTTC.